The source of this T cell receptor beta chain is a study of T cell responses to AZD1222 COVID-19 vaccine. Study in general: Second-dose recipients at about 4 or about 12 weeks were treated as one pooled group.

The CDR3 contains 16 residues. Germline CDR1 SGHRS, CDR2 YFSETQ. Trimming left V 5 bases short and J 5 bases short, with 17 bases between. The study's findings and limits: A reported finding is that nearly half of spike-specific TCRs target unmutated variant regions. Baseline serology detected seropositivity in only six AZD1222 recipients. Among the donors, most were white British and more were female, and clonal diversity was possibly underestimated.

Sequenced by immunoSEQ multiplex PCR; TCRdb stores in-frame clones only, minus some. The sample has 65,000 to 95,000 clones; around 84% are singletons. Notes on this clone: Its antigen is currently unknown.

The sequence was collected from an adult in good health. The chain recombines TRBV5-1 with TRBJ1-6, with unresolved D. The material sequenced was peripheral blood, taken on day 0 of AZD1222 vaccination. In nucleotides, the CDR3 is TGCGCCAGCAGGGGCAGCCCAGGACGTAATAATTCACCCCTCCACTTT. This translates into CASRGSPGRNNSPLHF. Variable domain in full (rest from reference TRBV5-1 and TRBJ1-6): KAGVTQTPRYLIKTRGQQVTLSCSPISGHRSVSWYQQTPGQGLQFLFEYFSETQRNKGNFPGRFSGRQFSNSRSEMNVSTLELGDSALYLCASRGSPGRNNSPLHFGNGTRLTVT.